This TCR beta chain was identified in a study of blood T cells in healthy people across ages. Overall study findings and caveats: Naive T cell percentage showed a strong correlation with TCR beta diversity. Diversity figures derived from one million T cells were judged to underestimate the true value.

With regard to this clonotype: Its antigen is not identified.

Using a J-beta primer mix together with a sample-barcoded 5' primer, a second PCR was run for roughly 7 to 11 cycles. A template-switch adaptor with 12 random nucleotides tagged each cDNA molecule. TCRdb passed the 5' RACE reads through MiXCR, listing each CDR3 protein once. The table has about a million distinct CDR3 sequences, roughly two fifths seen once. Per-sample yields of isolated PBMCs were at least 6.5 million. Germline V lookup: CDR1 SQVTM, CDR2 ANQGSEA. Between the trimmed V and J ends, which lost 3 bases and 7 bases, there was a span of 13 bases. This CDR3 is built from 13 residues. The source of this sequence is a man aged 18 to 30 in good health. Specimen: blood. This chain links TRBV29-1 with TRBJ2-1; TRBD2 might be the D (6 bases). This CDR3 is CSVDAGTANEQFF. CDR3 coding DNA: TGCAGCGTTGATGCGGGGACCGCTAATGAGCAGTTCTTC.